This entry describes one T cell receptor beta chain. The antigen is unknown. Compared with germline, one end of the junction differs, possibly owing to a read error. The entry originates in a study of siplizumab effects on memory and regulatory T cells. The length of the CDR3 is 12 residues. From germline, CDR1 is KGHSH and CDR2 LQKENI. Assays captured roughly 110,000 TCR templates per sample. The table came from immunoSEQ multiplex PCR; TCRdb's copy has only in-frame clones and leaves some out. The sample consists of 55,000 to 70,000 clones, approximately 93% of them appearing once. General observations from the study: Suppressive function of proliferating Tregs from siplizumab cultures was not confirmed.

The chain combines TRBV18 with TRBJ1-5; no firm D call. The sample taken for sequencing was CD8+ T cells sorted from blood. The TCR sequence derives from a human donor in good health. The CDR3 sequence: CASSPPGQPQRF. CDR3 DNA: TGTGCCAGCTCACCACCAGGTCAGCCCCAGCGTTTT.